Reported below is one TCR beta chain. Germline CDR1 KGHSH, CDR2 LQKENI. CDR3 length: 16 amino acids. With 3 bases removed from V and 1 base from J, the gap between germline ends came to 16 bases. Generated by immunoSEQ multiplex PCR, the TCRdb table keeps only in-frame clones and is missing some. The data show some 200,000 clones, 70% to 90% seen once. The sample comes from a study of blood T cell repertoires in COVID-19. Material: peripheral blood. This TCR was recovered from a woman aged 18-29 years who had recovered from COVID-19. The J gene is TRBJ2-7, the V gene TRBV18; TRBD2 is a possible D gene (5 bases). The CDR3 DNA reads TGTGCCAGCTCACCTGATACTAGTAGTCTTTCCTACGAGCAGTACTTC. Translating gives CASSPDTSSLSYEQYF.